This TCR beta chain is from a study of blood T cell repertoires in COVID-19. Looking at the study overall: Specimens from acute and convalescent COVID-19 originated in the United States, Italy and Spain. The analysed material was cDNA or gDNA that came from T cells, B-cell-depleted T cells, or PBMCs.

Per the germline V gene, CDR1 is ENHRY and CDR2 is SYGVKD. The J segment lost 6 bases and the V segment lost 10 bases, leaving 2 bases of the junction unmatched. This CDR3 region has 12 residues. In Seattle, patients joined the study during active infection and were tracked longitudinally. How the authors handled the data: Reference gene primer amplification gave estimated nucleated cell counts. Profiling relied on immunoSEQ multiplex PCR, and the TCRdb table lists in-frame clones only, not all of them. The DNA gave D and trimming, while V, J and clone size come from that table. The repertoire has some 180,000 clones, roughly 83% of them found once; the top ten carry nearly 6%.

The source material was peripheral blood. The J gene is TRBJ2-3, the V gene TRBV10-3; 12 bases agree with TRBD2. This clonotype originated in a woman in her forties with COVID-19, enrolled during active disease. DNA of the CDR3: TGTGCCACAACTAGCGGGGGGGATACGCAGTATTTT. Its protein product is CATTSGGDTQYF.